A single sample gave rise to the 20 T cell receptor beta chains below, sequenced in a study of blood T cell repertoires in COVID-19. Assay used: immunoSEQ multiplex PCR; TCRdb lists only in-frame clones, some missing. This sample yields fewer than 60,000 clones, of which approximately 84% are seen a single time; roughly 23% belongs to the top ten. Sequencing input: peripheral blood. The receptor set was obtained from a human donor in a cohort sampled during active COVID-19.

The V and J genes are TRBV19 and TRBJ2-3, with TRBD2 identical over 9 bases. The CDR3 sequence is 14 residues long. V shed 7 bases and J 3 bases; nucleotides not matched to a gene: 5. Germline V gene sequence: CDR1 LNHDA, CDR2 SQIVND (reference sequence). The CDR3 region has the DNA TGTGCCAGTACGCGGGGGGGCAGGACAGATACGCAGTATTTT. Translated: CASTRGGRTDTQYF. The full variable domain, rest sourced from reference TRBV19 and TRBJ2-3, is DGGITQSPKYLFRKEGQNVTLSCEQNLNHDAMYWYRQDPGQGLRLIYYSQIVNDFQKGDIAEGYSVSREKKESFPLTVTSAQKNPTAFYLCASTRGGRTDTQYFGPGTRLTVL.

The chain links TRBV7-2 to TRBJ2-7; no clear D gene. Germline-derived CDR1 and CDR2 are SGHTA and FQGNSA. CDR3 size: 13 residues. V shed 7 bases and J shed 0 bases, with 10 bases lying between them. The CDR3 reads CASIGPNSYEQYF. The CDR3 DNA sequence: TGTGCCAGCATTGGCCCAAACTCCTACGAGCAGTACTTC.

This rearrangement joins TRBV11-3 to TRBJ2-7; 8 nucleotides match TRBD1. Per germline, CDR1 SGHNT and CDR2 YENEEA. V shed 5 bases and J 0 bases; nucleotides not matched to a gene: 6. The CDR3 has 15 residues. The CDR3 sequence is CASSPGTGLSYEQYF. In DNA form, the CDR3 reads TGTGCCAGCAGCCCGGGGACAGGCCTCTCCTACGAGCAGTACTTC.

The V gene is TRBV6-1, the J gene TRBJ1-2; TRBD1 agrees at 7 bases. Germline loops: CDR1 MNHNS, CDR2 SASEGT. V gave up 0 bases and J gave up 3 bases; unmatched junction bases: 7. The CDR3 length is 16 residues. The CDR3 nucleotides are TGTGCCAGCAGTGAAGCTGAGGGGGCGAAGTACTATGGCTACACCTTC. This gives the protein CASSEAEGAKYYGYTF.

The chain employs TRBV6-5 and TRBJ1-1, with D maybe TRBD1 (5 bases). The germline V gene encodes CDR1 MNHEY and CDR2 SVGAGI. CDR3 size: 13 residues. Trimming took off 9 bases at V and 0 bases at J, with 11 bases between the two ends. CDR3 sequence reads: CASKWGVNTEAFF. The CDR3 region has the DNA TGTGCCAGTAAGTGGGGGGTGAACACTGAAGCTTTCTTT.

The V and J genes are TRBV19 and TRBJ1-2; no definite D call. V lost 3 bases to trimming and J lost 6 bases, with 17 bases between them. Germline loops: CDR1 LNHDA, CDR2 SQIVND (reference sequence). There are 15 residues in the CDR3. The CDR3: CASSIQPRGRNGYTF. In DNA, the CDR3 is TGTGCCAGTAGTATTCAGCCGCGAGGAAGGAATGGCTACACCTTC.

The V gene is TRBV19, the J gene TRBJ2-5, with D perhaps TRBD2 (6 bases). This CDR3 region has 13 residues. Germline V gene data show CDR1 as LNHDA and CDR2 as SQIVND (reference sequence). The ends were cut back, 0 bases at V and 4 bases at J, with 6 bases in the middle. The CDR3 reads CASSIDGGETQYF. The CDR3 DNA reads TGTGCCAGTAGTATAGACGGGGGAGAGACCCAGTACTTC.

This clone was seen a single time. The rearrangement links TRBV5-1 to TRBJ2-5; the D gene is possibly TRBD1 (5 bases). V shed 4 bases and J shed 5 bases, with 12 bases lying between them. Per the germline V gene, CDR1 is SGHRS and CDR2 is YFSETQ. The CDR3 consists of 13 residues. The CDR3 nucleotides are TGCGCCAGCAGCACTTCAGGGATTGAGACCCAGTACTTC. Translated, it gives CASSTSGIETQYF.

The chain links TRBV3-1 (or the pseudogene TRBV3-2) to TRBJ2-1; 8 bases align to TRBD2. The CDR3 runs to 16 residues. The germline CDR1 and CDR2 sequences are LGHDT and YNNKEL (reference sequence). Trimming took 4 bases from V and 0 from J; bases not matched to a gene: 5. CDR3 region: CASSPGGGSSYNEQFF. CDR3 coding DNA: TGTGCCAGCAGCCCTGGCGGGGGGAGCTCCTACAATGAGCAGTTCTTC.

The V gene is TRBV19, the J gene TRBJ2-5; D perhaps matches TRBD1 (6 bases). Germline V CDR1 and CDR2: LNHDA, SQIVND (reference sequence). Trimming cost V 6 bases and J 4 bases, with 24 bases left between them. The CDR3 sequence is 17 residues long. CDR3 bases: TGTGCCAGTAGCATCAGTCCCACAGGGAATCTCGGAGAGACCCAGTACTTC. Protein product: CASSISPTGNLGETQYF.

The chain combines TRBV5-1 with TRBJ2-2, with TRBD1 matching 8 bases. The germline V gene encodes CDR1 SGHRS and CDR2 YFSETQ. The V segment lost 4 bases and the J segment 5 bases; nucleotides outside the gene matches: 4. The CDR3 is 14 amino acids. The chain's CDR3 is CASSETGVTGELFF. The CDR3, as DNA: TGCGCCAGCAGCGAGACAGGGGTAACCGGGGAGCTGTTTTTT.

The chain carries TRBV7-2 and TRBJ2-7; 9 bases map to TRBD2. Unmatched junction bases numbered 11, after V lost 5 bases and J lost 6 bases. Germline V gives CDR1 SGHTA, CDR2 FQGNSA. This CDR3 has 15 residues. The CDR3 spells CASSPFAGGISEQYF. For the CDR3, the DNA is TGTGCCAGCAGCCCGTTCGCGGGGGGGATATCCGAGCAGTACTTC.

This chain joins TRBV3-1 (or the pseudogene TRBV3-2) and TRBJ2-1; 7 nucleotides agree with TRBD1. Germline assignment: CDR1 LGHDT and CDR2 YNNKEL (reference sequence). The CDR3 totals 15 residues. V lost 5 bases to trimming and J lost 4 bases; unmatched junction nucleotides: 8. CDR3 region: CASSNLDRPYNEQFF. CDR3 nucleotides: TGTGCCAGCAGCAACTTGGACAGGCCGTACAATGAGCAGTTCTTC.

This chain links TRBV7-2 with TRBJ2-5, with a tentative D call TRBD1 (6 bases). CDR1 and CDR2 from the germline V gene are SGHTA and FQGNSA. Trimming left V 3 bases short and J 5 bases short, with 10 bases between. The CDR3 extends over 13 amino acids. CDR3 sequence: CASSFRGQETQYF. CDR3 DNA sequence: TGTGCCAGCAGCTTCAGGGGTCAGGAGACCCAGTACTTC.

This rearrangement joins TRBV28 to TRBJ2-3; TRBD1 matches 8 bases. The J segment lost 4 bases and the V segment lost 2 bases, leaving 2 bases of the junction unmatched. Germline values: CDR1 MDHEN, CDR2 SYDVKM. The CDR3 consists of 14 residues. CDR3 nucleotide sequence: TGTGCCAGCAGTTTAACCAGGGGGCCAGATACGCAGTATTTT. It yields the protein CASSLTRGPDTQYF.

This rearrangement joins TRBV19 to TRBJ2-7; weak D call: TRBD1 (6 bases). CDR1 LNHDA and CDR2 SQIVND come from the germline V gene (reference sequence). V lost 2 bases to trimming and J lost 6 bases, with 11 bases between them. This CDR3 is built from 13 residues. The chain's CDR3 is CASSINRDAEQYF. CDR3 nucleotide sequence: TGTGCCAGTAGTATAAACAGGGACGCCGAGCAGTACTTC.

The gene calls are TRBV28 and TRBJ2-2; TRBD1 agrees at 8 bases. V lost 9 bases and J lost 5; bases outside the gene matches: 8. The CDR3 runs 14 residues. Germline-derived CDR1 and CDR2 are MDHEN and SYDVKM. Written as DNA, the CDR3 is TGTGCCAGTACAGGGGGTGGATTTACCGGGGAGCTGTTTTTT. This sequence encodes CASTGGGFTGELFF.

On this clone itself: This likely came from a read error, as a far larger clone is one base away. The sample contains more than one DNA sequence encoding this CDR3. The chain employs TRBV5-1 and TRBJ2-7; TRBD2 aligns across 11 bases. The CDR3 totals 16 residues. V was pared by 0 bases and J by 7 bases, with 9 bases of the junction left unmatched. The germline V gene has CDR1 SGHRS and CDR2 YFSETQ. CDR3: CASSLVVSGRVYEQYF. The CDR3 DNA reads TGCGCCAGCAGCTTGGTCGTTAGCGGGAGGGTGTATGAGCAGTACTTC.

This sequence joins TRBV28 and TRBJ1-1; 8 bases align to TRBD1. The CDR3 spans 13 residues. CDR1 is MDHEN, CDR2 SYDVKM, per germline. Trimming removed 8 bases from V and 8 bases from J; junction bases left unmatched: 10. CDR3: CASRRTGRTEAFF. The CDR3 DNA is TGTGCCAGCCGCCGGACAGGGAGAACGGAAGCTTTCTTT.

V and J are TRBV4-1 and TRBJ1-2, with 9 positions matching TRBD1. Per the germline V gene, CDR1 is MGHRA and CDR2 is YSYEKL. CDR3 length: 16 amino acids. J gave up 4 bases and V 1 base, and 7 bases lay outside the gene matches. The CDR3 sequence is CASSQGGTGRGYGYTF. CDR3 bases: TGCGCCAGCAGCCAAGGCGGGACAGGGCGAGGCTATGGCTACACCTTC.